The clone carrying this T cell receptor beta chain was found a few times. Its antigen is unknown. The V segment lost 7 bases and the J segment 2 bases; nucleotides outside the gene matches: 6. Germline CDR1 reads SQVTM; CDR2 reads ANQGSEA. CDR3 length: 13 residues. Treatment of the sample: oral pan-JAK inhibitor, 5-10 mg twice daily. From alopecia areata patients, lesional scalp punch biopsies and peripheral blood were collected. This entry comes from a study of CD8+ T cells in alopecia areata. Study-wide results and caveats: More clonal than normal scalp was lesional scalp, particularly alopecia totalis/universalis. Persistence during tofacitinib was seen for many expanded lesional clones in scalp and blood.

Isolated RNA was reverse transcribed into cDNA used as the sequencing template. Data came from immunoSEQ multiplex PCR; TCRdb stores just in-frame clones and leaves some out. This sample has roughly 200,000 clones, with roughly three fifths found just once. The clonotype was recovered from a human donor with alopecia areata. The rearrangement uses TRBV29-1 and TRBJ2-7, with 9 bases aligning to TRBD1. Sequenced material: CD8+ T cells sorted from blood, taken at week 24, from a patient treated with tofacitinib. This CDR3 reads CSGVTGGPYEQYF. Written as DNA, the CDR3 is TGCAGCGGTGTGACAGGGGGGCCCTACGAGCAGTACTTC.